The 5 T cell receptor beta chains given below trace back to one sample, sequenced in a study of early T cells in non-severe SARS-CoV-2 infection. TCRdb re-called the 5' RACE reads with MiXCR, one entry per CDR3 protein. The sample yields some 88,000 distinct CDR3 sequences, about 15% seen once. The sequences come from whole blood, collected at baseline. The receptors derive from an adult who was a healthcare worker with PCR-confirmed SARS-CoV-2 infection or an uninfected control (not recorded which).

This clonotype has more than one count but fewer than ten. This chain links TRBV4-1 with TRBJ1-2; a weak D match, TRBD1 (5 bases). The CDR3 loop spans 15 amino acids. Germline values: CDR1 MGHRA, CDR2 YSYEKL. The V end lost 0 bases, the J end lost 2 bases, and 10 bases lay between the germline ends. CDR3 bases: TGCGCCAGCAGCCAAGATGGGGCAAACAACTATGGCTACACCTTC. This sequence encodes CASSQDGANNYGYTF.

The V gene is TRBV7-9, the J gene TRBJ2-2; D might be TRBD2 (5 bases). Germline V lookup: CDR1 SEHNR, CDR2 FQNEAQ (reference sequence). The CDR3 is 14 residues long. Between the trimmed V and J ends, which lost 3 bases and 6 bases, there was a span of 11 bases. The chain's CDR3 is CASSFAGMAGELFF. CDR3 DNA: TGTGCCAGCAGCTTTGCCGGGATGGCCGGGGAGCTGTTTTTT.

The rearrangement joins TRBV18 to TRBJ2-5; D unresolved. This CDR3 has 15 residues. V dropped 3 bases and J dropped 2 bases, with 13 bases sitting between them. Germline V lookup: CDR1 KGHSH, CDR2 LQKENI. CDR3 coding DNA: TGTGCCAGCTCACCCGTCTTCCGGTTACAAGAGACCCAGTACTTC. Encoded protein: CASSPVFRLQETQYF.

With regard to this clonotype: One junction end does not reproduce the germline sequence, and a read error may be involved. V usage is TRBV11-3 and J usage is TRBJ2-1; D is ambiguous. CDR1 is SGHNT, CDR2 YENEEA, per germline. The CDR3 contains 15 residues. Here the CDR3 DNA reads TGTGCCAGCAGCGTAGACGGCCCCGGCAACCATGAGCAGTTCTTC. Translation gives CASSVDGPGNHEQFF.

The chain joins TRBV7-6 to TRBJ2-3; the D gene is possibly TRBD1 (5 bases). CDR3 length equals 18 residues. Germline CDR1 is SGHVS and CDR2 is FNYEAQ. Trimming removed 8 bases at V and 0 bases at J, with 24 bases between. DNA for the CDR3: TGTGCCAGCCACCGGGCATGGGGCCGGTCCCGTAGCACAGATACGCAGTATTTT. It codes for CASHRAWGRSRSTDTQYF.